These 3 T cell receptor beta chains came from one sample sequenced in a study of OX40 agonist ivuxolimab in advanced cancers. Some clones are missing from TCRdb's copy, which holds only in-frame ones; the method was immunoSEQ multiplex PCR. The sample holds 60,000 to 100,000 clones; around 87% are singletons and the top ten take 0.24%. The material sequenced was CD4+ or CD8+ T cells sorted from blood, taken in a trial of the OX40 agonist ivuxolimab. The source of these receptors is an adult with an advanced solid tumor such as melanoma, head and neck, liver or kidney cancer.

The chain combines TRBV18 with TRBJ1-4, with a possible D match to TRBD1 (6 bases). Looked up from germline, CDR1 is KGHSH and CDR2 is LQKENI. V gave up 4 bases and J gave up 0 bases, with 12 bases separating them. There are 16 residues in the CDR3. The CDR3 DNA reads TGTGCCAGCTCACTCCGACAGGCCGCAACTAATGAAAAACTGTTTTTT. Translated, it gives CASSLRQAATNEKLFF.

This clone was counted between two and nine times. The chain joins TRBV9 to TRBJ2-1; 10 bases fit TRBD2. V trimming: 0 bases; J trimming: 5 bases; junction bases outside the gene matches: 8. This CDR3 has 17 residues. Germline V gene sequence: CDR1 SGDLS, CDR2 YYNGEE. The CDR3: CASSVATGLAEDNEQFF. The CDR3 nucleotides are TGTGCCAGCAGCGTAGCTACAGGACTAGCGGAAGACAATGAGCAGTTCTTC.

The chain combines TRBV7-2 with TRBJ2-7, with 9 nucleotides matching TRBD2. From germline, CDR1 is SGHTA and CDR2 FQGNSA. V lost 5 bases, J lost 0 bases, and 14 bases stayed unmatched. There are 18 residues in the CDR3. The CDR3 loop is CASSLGTSLIRSSYEQYF. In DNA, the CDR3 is TGTGCCAGCAGCCTCGGGACTAGCCTAATAAGGAGCTCCTACGAGCAGTACTTC.